The next 9 T cell receptor beta chains were all read from a single sample in a study of Graves' ophthalmopathy and Graves' hyperthyroidism (dated by TCRdb to 2016 to 2018). The reads were generated on an Illumina HiSeq 2000. For repertoire sequencing, TCR beta CDR3 regions were amplified from RNA transcripts. A first-round RT-PCR used HTBI primers with the Qiagen OneStep RT-PCR kit, followed by a second-round multiplex PCR, size selection and purification. The public reads were run again by TCRdb, first through fastp at Q25 and then through MiXCR, and only productive beta chains were kept. CDR3 protein sequences are deduplicated, and each keeps its most common genes and DNA. The sample data list 900,000 to 1,200,000 distinct CDR3 sequences, and roughly two fifths of these were observed just once. The top ten constitute 8.5% to 14% of the sample. Input material: peripheral blood or thyroid tissue (not recorded which). The source is an adult man with Graves' hyperthyroidism.

This clonotype was counted ten times or more. The chain couples TRBV7-9 to TRBJ1-2, with D possibly being TRBD1 (5 bases). V was clipped by 3 bases and J by 4 bases, with 15 bases between them. From germline, CDR1 is SEHNR and CDR2 FQNEAQ (reference sequence). CDR3 length: 15 residues. DNA for the CDR3: TGTGCCAGCAGCTTGTCTACCCAGGGTGTCTATGGCTACACCTTC. Protein product: CASSLSTQGVYGYTF.

This clonotype has just a few counts. The chain has TRBV6-2 or TRBV6-3 and TRBJ1-1; D unclear. V lost 7 bases, J lost 1 base, and 13 bases lay in between. This CDR3 contains 14 residues. Germline V gene data show CDR1 as MNHEY and CDR2 as SVGEGT. The CDR3 DNA sequence: TGTGCCAGCAACCTGGTGATAGGGAACACTGAAGCTTTCTTT. Protein sequence: CASNLVIGNTEAFF.

There are many counts of this clonotype. This rearrangement joins TRBV15 to TRBJ1-1; 10 nucleotides line up with TRBD1. J lost 1 base, V lost 6 bases, and 2 bases had no gene match. The CDR3 extends over 14 amino acids. Germline V gene lookup returns CDR1 LNHNV and CDR2 YYDKDF (reference sequence). As DNA, the CDR3 is TGTGCCACCAGTAGGGACAGGGGGAACACTGAAGCTTTCTTT. Translating gives CATSRDRGNTEAFF.

In its sample, this clonotype was seen a few times. V gene TRBV12-3 or TRBV12-4 combines with J gene TRBJ1-6; 8 bases line up with TRBD1. CDR3 size: 15 residues. V shed 10 bases and J 4 bases; nucleotides not matched to a gene: 9. The CDR3 nucleotides are TGTGCCATTCAACAGGGGGGAGCTTATAATTCACCCCTCCACTTT. It translates to CAIQQGGAYNSPLHF.

Ten or more counts support this clonotype. The chain carries TRBV20-1 and TRBJ2-7; 7 bases are a match to TRBD2. V was clipped by 5 bases and J by 0 bases; unmatched bases: 7. This CDR3 is 14 amino acids long. The germline CDR1 and CDR2 sequences are DFQATT and SNEGSKA (reference sequence). The CDR3 sequence: CSAGERDRSYEQYF. The CDR3 nucleotides read TGCAGTGCTGGGGAGCGGGACCGCTCCTACGAGCAGTACTTC.

This clonotype occurred a few times. This chain connects TRBV7-9 to TRBJ2-5; maybe TRBD1 (6 bases). Germline V CDR1 and CDR2: SEHNR, FQNEAQ (reference sequence). Trimming removed 6 bases at V and 2 bases at J, with 25 bases between. CDR3 length: 18 amino acids. CDR3 bases: TGTGCCAGCAGAACAGGAACCGGGACAAGGACTCTTCAAGAGACCCAGTACTTC. Translating it yields CASRTGTGTRTLQETQYF.

V usage is TRBV7-4 and J usage is TRBJ1-5; D not resolved. From germline, CDR1 is SGHVT and CDR2 SQSDAQ. CDR3 length: 15 residues. V gave up 0 bases and J gave up 5 bases, with 11 bases separating them. The CDR3 sequence: CASSLAFGVDQPQHF. Written as DNA, the CDR3 is TGTGCCAGCAGCTTAGCGTTTGGGGTTGATCAGCCCCAGCATTTT.

There are a few counts of this clonotype. The rearrangement uses TRBV25-1 and TRBJ1-4, with 8 nucleotides matching TRBD1. The J segment lost 14 bases and the V segment lost 6 bases, leaving 14 bases of the junction unmatched. The CDR3 runs 14 residues. The germline CDR1 and CDR2 sequences are MGHDK and SYGVNS. CDR3 nucleotide sequence: TGTGCCAGCAGCAAGGGACAGGACACCCTATTGCTGTTTTTT. This encodes CASSKGQDTLLLFF.

This clonotype was observed at least ten times. The chain employs TRBV7-9 and TRBJ1-1; D is uncertain. Trimming pared 4 bases from V and 4 bases from J, leaving 13 bases between. Germline V gene data show CDR1 as SEHNR and CDR2 as FQNEAQ (reference sequence). The CDR3 length is 14 residues. The CDR3 is CASSSSGGITEAFF. Here the CDR3 DNA reads TGTGCCAGCAGCTCGAGTGGAGGGATCACTGAAGCTTTCTTT. The full variable domain, with the rest looked up from reference TRBV7-9 and TRBJ1-1, is DTGVSQNPRHKITKRGQNVTFRCDPISEHNRLYWYRQTLGQGPEFLTYFQNEAQLEKSRLLSDRFSAERPKGSFSTLEIQRTEQGDSAMYLCASSSSGGITEAFFGQGTRLTVV.